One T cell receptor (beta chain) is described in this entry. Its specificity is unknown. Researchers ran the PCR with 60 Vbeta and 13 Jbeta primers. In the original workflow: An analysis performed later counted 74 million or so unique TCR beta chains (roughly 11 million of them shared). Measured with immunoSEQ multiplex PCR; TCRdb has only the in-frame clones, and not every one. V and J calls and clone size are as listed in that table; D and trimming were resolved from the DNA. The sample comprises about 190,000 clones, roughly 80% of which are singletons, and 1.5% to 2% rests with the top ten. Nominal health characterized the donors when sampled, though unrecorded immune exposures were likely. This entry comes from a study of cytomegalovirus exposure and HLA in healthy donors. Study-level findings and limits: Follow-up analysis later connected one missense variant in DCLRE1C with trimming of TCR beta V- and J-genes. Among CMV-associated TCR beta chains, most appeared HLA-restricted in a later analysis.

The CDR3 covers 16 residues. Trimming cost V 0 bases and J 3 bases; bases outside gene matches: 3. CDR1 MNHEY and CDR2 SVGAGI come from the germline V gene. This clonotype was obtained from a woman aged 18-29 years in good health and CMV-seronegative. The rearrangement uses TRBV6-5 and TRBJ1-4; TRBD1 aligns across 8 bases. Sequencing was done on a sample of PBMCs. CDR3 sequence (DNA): TGTGCCAGCAGTTACTCCCCGGGACAGGCTAATGAAAAACTGTTTTTT. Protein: CASSYSPGQANEKLFF.